This T cell receptor beta chain was sequenced for a study of PD-L1 blockade in urothelial cancer. Study-wide background: Blood was tested 3 weeks (second dose) and 6 weeks into treatment. The median number of T cells present in blood samples was fewer than 150,000.

Time point described: pretreatment peripheral blood. General study results and limits: Expansion of tumor-associated blood clones at 3 weeks was greater in durable-benefit patients.

This CDR3 contains 17 residues. In germline, CDR1 is SGHAT, CDR2 FQDESV (reference sequence). With V trimmed by 5 bases and J by 0 bases, 8 bases remained unmatched. Synthetic analogs of TCR templates were spiked into every PCR. TCRdb's table, derived via immunoSEQ multiplex PCR, lists solely in-frame clones and lacks some. The sample records 35,000 to 45,000 clones, roughly 90% being singletons. To note about this clone: The antigen remains unidentified.

The chain recombines TRBV11-1 with TRBJ2-2; 8 nucleotides line up with TRBD2. The clonotype originates from a donor aged 40 or over with urothelial cancer. Sequencing was performed on PBMCs, taken around atezolizumab (anti-PD-L1) treatment. The chain's CDR3 is CASSGLAPPPNTGELFF. The CDR3 DNA reads TGTGCCAGCAGCGGACTAGCCCCTCCCCCGAACACCGGGGAGCTGTTTTTT. The full variable domain, rest sourced from reference TRBV11-1 and TRBJ2-2, is EAEVAQSPRYKITEKSQAVAFWCDPISGHATLYWYRQILGQGPELLVQFQDESVVDDSQLPKDRFSAERLKGVDSTLKIQPAELGDSAMYLCASSGLAPPPNTGELFFGEGSRLTVL.